The clone carrying this TCR beta chain was seen more than once but under ten times. These data are taken from a study of sequential checkpoint blockade in melanoma. J was trimmed by 4 bases and V by 7 bases; bases with no gene match: 12. The germline CDR1 and CDR2 sequences are WSHSY and SAAADI. This CDR3 spans 15 amino acids. Treatment given: randomized to nivolumab then ipilimumab (arm A) or the reverse (arm B). TCRdb's table, derived via immunoSEQ multiplex PCR, lists solely in-frame clones and lacks some. The repertoire consists of about 18,000 clones, with roughly 70% occurring once and the leading ten covering 12%.

The rearrangement links TRBV10-2 to TRBJ2-5; 7 bases align to TRBD2. Sequenced material: CD8+ T cells sorted from blood (inferred from file names), taken from a patient given nivolumab and ipilimumab in sequence. The receptor comes from a human donor with melanoma. Written as DNA, the CDR3 is TGCGCCAGCACTAATTCCGGGGGGTCGGCAGAGACCCAGTACTTC. Encoded protein: CASTNSGGSAETQYF.